This T cell receptor (beta chain) was sequenced during a study of persistence of HIV-infected CD4 T cells. Across the study: Median time on suppressive ART was 8 years.

The stimulus was an HIV-1 Gag 15-mer peptide pool, 0.9 to 1 ug/peptide/mL. CD40L-negative CD69-negative CD45RO-high memory CD4+ T cells were sorted as populations depleted of antigen-responding cells. General study points: Within sorted populations, more oligoclonal TCRs accompanied more oligoclonal proviruses. CMV- and Gag-responding cells had lower TCRbeta richness than CD3/CD28-responding cells.

The CDR3 contains 16 residues. The germline gives CDR1 SGDLS, CDR2 YYNGEE. V lost 0 bases and J lost 6; bases outside the gene matches: 10. On this clone itself: Its matching antigen is unknown.

Sequencing used immunoSEQ version 4 in survey mode. Sequenced by immunoSEQ multiplex PCR; TCRdb stores in-frame clones only, minus some. The sample holds about 36,000 clones, over 75% seen once. The TCR sequence derives from an adult with HIV. The donor label of this sample is uncertain. The chain carries TRBV9 and TRBJ1-1, with TRBD1 matching over 8 bases. Sequencing was performed on cultured CD4+ T cells from PBMCs, taken from a patient who received antiretroviral therapy. CDR3: CASSVGGGTGPAEAFF. Here the CDR3 DNA reads TGTGCCAGCAGCGTAGGGGGCGGGACAGGTCCTGCTGAAGCTTTCTTT.